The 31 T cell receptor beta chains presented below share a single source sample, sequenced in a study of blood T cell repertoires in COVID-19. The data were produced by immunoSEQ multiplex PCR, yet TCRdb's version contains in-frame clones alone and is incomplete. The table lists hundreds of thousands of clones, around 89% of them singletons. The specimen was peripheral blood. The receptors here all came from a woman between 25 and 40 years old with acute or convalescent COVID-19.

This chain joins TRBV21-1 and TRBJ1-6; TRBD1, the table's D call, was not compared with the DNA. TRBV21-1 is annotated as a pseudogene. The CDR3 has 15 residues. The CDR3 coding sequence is TGTGCCAGCAGCATTGGCAGGCATCCTAATTCACCCCTCCACTTT. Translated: CASSIGRHPNSPLHF.

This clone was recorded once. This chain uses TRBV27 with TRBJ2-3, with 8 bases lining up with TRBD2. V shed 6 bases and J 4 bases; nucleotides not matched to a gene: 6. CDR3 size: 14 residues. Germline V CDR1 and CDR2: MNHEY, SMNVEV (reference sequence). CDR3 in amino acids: CASRFGGASDTQYF. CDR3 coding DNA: TGTGCCAGCAGATTCGGGGGGGCCTCAGATACGCAGTATTTT.

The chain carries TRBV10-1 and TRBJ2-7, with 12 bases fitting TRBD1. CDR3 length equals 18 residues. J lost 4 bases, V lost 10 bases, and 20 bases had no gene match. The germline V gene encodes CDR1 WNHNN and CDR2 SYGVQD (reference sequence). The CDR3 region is CAIRKGDRGRITHYEQYF. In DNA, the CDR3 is TGCGCCATACGCAAAGGGGACAGGGGGCGTATAACCCATTACGAGCAGTACTTC.

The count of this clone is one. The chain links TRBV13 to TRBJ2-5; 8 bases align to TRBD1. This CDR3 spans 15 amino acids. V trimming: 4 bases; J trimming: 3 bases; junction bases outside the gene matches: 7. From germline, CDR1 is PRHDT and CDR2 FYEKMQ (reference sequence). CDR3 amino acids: CASSSGQGSKETQYF. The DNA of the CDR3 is TGTGCCAGCAGCTCCGGACAGGGAAGTAAAGAGACCCAGTACTTC.

The CDR3 bases are TGTGCCAGCAGGGACAGTAATAATTCACCCCTCCACTTT. This encodes CASRDSNNSPLHF. The chain recombines TRBV12-3 or TRBV12-4 with TRBJ1-6; D might be TRBD1 (6 bases). Deletions cut 6 bases from V and 5 bases from J, with 8 bases between. The CDR3 spans 13 residues.

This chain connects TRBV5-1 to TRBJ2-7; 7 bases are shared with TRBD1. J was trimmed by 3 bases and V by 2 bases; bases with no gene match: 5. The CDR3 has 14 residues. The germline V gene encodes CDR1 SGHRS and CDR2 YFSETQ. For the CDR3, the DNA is TGCGCCAGCAGCTTCGGGACAGAGGTCTACGAGCAGTACTTC. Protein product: CASSFGTEVYEQYF.

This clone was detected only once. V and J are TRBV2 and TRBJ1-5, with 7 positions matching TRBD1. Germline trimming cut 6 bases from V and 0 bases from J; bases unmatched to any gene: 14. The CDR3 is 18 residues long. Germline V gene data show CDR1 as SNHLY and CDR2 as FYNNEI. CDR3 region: CASSHKRSGGISNQPQHF. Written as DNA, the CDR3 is TGTGCCAGCAGCCATAAGAGGTCAGGGGGTATTAGCAATCAGCCCCAGCATTTT. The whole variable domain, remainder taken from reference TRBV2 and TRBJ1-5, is EPEVTQTPSHQVTQMGQEVILRCVPISNHLYFYWYRQILGQKVEFLVSFYNNEISEKSEIFDDQFSVERPDGSNFTLKIRSTKLEDSAMYFCASSHKRSGGISNQPQHFGDGTRLSIL.

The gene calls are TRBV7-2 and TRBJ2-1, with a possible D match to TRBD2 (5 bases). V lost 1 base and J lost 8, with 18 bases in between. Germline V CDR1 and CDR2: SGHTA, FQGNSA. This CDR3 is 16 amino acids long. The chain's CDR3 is CASSLVSRVSGDEQFF. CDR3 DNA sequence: TGTGCCAGCAGCTTAGTGTCGCGGGTGTCCGGGGATGAGCAGTTCTTC.

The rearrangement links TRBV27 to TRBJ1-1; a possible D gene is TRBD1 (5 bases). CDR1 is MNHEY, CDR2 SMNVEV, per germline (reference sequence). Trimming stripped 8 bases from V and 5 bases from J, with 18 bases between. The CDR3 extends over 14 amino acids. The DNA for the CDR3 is TGTGCCAGCCGGTTCCGGGGGAGGGGAACTGAAGCTTTCTTT. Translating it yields CASRFRGRGTEAFF.

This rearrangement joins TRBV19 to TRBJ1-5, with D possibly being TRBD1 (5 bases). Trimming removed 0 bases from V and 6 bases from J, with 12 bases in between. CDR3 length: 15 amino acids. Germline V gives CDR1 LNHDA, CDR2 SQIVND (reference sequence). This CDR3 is CASSIEGAGRQPQHF. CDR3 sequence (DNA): TGTGCCAGTAGTATAGAAGGGGCAGGGCGTCAGCCCCAGCATTTT.

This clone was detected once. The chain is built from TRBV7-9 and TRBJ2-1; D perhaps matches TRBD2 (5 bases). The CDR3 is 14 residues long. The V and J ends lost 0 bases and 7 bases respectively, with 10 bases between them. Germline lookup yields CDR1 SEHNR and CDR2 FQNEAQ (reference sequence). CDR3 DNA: TGTGCCAGCAGCTTAGCGCGCGGGTCTAATGAGCAGTTCTTC. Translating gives CASSLARGSNEQFF.

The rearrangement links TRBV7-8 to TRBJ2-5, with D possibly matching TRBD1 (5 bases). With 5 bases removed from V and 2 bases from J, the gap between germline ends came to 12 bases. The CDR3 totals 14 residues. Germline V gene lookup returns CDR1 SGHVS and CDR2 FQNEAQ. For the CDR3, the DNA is TGTGCCAGCAGCCGCGGACGGACACAAGAGACCCAGTACTTC. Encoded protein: CASSRGRTQETQYF. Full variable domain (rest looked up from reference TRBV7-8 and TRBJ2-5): GAGVSQSPRYKVAKRGQDVALRCDPISGHVSLFWYQQALGQGPEFLTYFQNEAQLDKSGLPSDRFFAERPEGSVSTLKIQRTQQEDSAVYLCASSRGRTQETQYFGPGTRLLVL.

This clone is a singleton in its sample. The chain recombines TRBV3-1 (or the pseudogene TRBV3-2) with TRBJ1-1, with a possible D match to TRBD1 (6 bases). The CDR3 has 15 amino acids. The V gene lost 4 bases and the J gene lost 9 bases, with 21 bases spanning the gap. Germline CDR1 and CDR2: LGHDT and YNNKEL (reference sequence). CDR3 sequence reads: CASSLTGLRPEKAFF. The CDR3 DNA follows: TGTGCCAGCAGCCTTACAGGGTTGCGCCCGGAAAAAGCTTTCTTT.

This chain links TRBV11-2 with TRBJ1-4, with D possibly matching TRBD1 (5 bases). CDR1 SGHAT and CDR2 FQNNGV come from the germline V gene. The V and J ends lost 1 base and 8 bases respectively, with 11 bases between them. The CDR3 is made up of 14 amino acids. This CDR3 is CASSLGRAREKLFF. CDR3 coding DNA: TGTGCCAGCAGCTTAGGCAGGGCAAGAGAAAAACTGTTTTTT.

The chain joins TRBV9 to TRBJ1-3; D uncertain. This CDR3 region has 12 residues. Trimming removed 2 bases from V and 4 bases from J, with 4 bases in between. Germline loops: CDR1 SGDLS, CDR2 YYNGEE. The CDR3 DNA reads TGTGCCAGCAGCGTTGGCGGAAACACCATATATTTT. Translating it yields CASSVGGNTIYF.

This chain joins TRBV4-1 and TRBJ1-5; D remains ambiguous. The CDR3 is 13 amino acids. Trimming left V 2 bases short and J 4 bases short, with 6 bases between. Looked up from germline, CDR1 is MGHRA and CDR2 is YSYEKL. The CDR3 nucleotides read TGCGCCAGCAGCCAAAACATAAATCAGCCCCAGCATTTT. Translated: CASSQNINQPQHF.

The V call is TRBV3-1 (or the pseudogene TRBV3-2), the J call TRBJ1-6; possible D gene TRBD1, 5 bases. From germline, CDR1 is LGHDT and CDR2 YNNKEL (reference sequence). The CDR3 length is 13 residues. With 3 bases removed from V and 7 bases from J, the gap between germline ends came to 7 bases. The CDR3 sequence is CASSQPGNSPLHF. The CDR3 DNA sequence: TGTGCCAGCAGCCAGCCAGGGAATTCACCCCTCCACTTT.

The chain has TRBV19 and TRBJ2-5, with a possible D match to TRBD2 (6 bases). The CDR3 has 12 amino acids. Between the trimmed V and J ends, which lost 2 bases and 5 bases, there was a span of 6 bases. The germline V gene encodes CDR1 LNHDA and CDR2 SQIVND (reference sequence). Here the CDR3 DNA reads TGTGCCAGTAGTATAAGCGGGGAGACCCAGTACTTC. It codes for CASSISGETQYF.

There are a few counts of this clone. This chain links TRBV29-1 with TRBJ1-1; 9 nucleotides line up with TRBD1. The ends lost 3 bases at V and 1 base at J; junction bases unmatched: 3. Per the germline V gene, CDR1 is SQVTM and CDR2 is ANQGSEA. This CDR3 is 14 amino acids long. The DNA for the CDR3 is TGCAGCGTTGAGGGACAGGGATCGAACACTGAAGCTTTCTTT. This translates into CSVEGQGSNTEAFF.

This CDR3 is CSVEVIRRGQPAKNIQYF. Here the CDR3 DNA reads TGCAGCGTTGAAGTGATCCGGAGGGGCCAGCCAGCCAAAAACATTCAGTACTTC. The genes are TRBV29-1 and TRBJ2-4; maybe TRBD2 (6 bases). This CDR3 region has 18 residues. V dropped 1 base and J dropped 0 bases, with 19 bases sitting between them. Looked up from germline, CDR1 is SQVTM and CDR2 is ANQGSEA.

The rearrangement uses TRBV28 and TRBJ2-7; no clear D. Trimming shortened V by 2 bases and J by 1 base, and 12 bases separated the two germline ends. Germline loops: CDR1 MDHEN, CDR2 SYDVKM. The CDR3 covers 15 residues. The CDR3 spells CASSLDPSFSYEQYF. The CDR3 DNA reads TGTGCCAGCAGTTTAGATCCCAGTTTTTCCTACGAGCAGTACTTC.

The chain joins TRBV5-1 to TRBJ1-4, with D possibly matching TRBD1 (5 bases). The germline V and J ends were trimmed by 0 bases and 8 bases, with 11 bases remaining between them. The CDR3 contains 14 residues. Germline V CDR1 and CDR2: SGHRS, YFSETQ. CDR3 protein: CASSLGAGREKLFF. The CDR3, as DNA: TGCGCCAGCAGCTTGGGGGCAGGGAGGGAAAAACTGTTTTTT.

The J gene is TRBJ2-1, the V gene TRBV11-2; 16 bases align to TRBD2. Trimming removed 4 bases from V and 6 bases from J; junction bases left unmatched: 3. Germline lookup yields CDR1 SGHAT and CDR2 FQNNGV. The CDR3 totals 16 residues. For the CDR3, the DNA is TGTGCCAGCAGCTCCGGGACTAGCGGGGGGGCCAATGAGCAGTTCTTC. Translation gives CASSSGTSGGANEQFF.

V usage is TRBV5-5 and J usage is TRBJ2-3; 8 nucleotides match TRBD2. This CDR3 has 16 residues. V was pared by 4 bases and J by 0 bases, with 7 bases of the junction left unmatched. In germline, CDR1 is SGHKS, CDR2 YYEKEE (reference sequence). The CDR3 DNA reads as TGTGCCAGCAGCCTTAGCGGGGTCTCTAGCACAGATACGCAGTATTTT. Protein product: CASSLSGVSSTDTQYF.

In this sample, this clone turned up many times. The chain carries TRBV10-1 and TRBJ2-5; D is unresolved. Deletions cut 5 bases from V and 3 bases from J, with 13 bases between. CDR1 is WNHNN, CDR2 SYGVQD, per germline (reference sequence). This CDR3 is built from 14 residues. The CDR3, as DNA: TGCGCCAGCAGTCGAAGTCCCGCGGAAGAGACCCAGTACTTC. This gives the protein CASSRSPAEETQYF.

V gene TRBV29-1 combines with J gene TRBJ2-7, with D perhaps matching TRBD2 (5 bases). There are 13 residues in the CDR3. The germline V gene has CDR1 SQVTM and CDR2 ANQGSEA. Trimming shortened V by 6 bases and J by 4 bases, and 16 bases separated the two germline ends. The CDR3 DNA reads TGCAGCGTCGCTGACTGGTGGGAGTACGAGCAGTACTTC. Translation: CSVADWWEYEQYF.

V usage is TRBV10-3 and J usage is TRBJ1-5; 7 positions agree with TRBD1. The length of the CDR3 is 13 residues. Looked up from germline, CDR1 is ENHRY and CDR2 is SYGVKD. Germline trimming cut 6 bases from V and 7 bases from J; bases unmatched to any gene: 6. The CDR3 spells CAISRTGVQPQHF. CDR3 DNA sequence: TGTGCCATCAGCAGGACAGGCGTCCAGCCCCAGCATTTT.

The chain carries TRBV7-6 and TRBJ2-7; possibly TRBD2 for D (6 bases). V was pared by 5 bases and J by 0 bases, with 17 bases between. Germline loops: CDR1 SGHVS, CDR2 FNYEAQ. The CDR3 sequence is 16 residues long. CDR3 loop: CASSTRGTVGSYEQYF. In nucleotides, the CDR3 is TGTGCCAGCAGCACCCGGGGGACGGTGGGCTCCTACGAGCAGTACTTC. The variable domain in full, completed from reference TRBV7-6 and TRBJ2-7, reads GAGVSQSPRYKVTKRGQDVALRCDPISGHVSLYWYRQALGQGPEFLTYFNYEAQQDKSGLPNDRFSAERPEGSISTLTIQRTEQRDSAMYRCASSTRGTVGSYEQYFGPGTRLTVT.

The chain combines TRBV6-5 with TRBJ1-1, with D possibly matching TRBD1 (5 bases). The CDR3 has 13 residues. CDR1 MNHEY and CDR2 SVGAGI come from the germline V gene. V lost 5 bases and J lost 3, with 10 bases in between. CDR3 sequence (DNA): TGTGCCAGCAGTACAGGACGGTACACTGAAGCTTTCTTT. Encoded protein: CASSTGRYTEAFF.

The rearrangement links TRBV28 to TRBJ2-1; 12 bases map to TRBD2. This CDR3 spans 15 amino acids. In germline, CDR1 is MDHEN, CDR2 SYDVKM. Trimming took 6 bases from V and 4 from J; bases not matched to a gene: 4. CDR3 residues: CASSPLAGGYNEQFF. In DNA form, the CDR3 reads TGTGCCAGCAGCCCTCTAGCGGGGGGGTACAATGAGCAGTTCTTC.

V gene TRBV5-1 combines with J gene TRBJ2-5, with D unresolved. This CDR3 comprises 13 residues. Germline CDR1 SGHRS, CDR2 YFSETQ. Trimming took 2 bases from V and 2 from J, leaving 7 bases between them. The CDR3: CASSFGAQETQYF. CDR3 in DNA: TGCGCCAGCAGCTTTGGAGCGCAAGAGACCCAGTACTTC.